A selection of T cell receptor beta chains follows, all from one sample in a study of shared clonotypes between healthy human individuals. Using immunoSEQ multiplex PCR, the repertoire was profiled, and TCRdb retains in-frame clones only, with some absent. The table includes hundreds of thousands of clones, approximately 96% detected once. What was sequenced was naive CD8+ T cells sorted from blood. These receptors came from a woman in her 30s in good health. CDR3s include the opening cysteine and the closing phenylalanine or tryptophan. The D gene is left open where the match is weak. Expanded clones get a size class; other rows say once, few or many, or leave the size out.

j_call clone_size d_call v_call cdr3_aa cdr3_nt
TRBJ2-3 NA NA TRBV2 CASSETGSTDTQYF TGTGCCAGCAGTGAGACGGGAAGCACAGATACGCAGTATTTT
TRBJ1-2 NA NA TRBV5-1 CASTLEGGLDYGYTF TGCGCCAGCACCTTAGAAGGAGGGCTGGACTATGGCTACACCTTC
TRBJ2-7 NA TRBD1 TRBV5-8 CASSLALRQGRYEQYF TGTGCCAGCAGCTTGGCCCTCCGACAGGGCCGGTACGAGCAGTACTTC
TRBJ2-3 once NA TRBV7-9 CASSSTTETDTQYF TGTGCCAGCAGCTCAACGACTGAAACAGATACGCAGTATTTT
TRBJ2-1 once TRBD2 TRBV10-2 CASNSGRSNEQFF TGCGCCAGCAATAGCGGGAGATCCAATGAGCAGTTCTTC
TRBJ1-1 NA NA TRBV5-6 CASRPWGGENTEAFF TGTGCCAGCAGGCCCTGGGGGGGCGAGAACACTGAAGCTTTCTTT
TRBJ2-7 NA TRBD1 TRBV28 CASSRTGTGYEQYF TGTGCCAGCAGTCGTACCGGGACAGGGTACGAGCAGTACTTC
TRBJ2-7 NA TRBD2 TRBV7-3 CASSFASGAYEQYF TGTGCCAGCAGCTTTGCTAGCGGTGCCTACGAGCAGTACTTC
TRBJ2-1 NA TRBD2 TRBV6-4 CASSEVGETSGIYNEQFF TGTGCCAGCAGTGAGGTAGGGGAGACTAGCGGTATATACAATGAGCAGTTCTTC
TRBJ2-7 NA TRBD2 TRBV7-2 CASSPRGSPRYEQYF TGTGCCAGCAGCCCCCGCGGGAGCCCCAGGTACGAGCAGTACTTC